These 23 T cell receptor beta chains share one sample of origin, sequenced in a study of blood T cell repertoires in COVID-19. TCRdb keeps only in-frame clones here, not all; method: immunoSEQ multiplex PCR. This sample has roughly 260,000 clones; more than 75% occur once, and the top ten carry about 9.2%. Sequencing was performed on peripheral blood. Receptors were obtained from a man between 40 and 49 years old who had recovered from COVID-19.

The V call is TRBV10-3, the J call TRBJ2-3, with D tentatively TRBD1 (5 bases). CDR1 and CDR2 from the germline V gene are ENHRY and SYGVKD. CDR3 size: 16 residues. V lost 3 bases and J 2 bases, leaving 15 bases between the germline ends. The CDR3 is CAISEGWQGITDTQYF. As DNA, the CDR3 is TGTGCCATCAGTGAAGGCTGGCAGGGTATCACAGATACGCAGTATTTT.

The chain links TRBV2 to TRBJ1-2; no reliable D call. Germline lookup yields CDR1 SNHLY and CDR2 FYNNEI. The CDR3 spans 11 residues. V was cut by 8 bases and J by 7 bases, with 11 bases left in between. The CDR3 sequence is CASRLTGGYTF. The CDR3 nucleotides are TGTGCCAGCCGGTTGACGGGTGGCTACACCTTC.

V usage is TRBV24-1 and J usage is TRBJ2-1; the match to TRBD2 covers 10 bases. With V trimmed by 4 bases and J by 4 bases, 3 bases remained unmatched. CDR1 and CDR2 from the germline V gene are KGHDR and SFDVKD. The CDR3 contains 15 residues. The CDR3 DNA follows: TGTGCCACCAGTGACCATAGCGGGGGGTACAATGAGCAGTTCTTC. Translating gives CATSDHSGGYNEQFF.

V gene TRBV3-1 (or the pseudogene TRBV3-2) combines with J gene TRBJ1-1; 9 bases are shared with TRBD1. The CDR3 totals 13 residues. V was clipped by 2 bases and J by 10 bases; unmatched bases: 5. From germline, CDR1 is LGHDT and CDR2 YNNKEL (reference sequence). CDR3 DNA sequence: TGTGCCAGCAGCCAACCACAGGGGGCAGCAGCTTTCTTT. Translated, it gives CASSQPQGAAAFF.

This rearrangement joins TRBV7-9 to TRBJ2-7; 7 positions match TRBD2. Germline V lookup: CDR1 SEHNR, CDR2 FQNEAQ (reference sequence). CDR3 size: 12 residues. CDR3 protein: CAASGGPYEQYF. CDR3 bases: TGTGCAGCCTCGGGAGGTCCCTACGAGCAGTACTTC.

The chain joins TRBV18 to TRBJ2-7; 9 bases match TRBD1. This CDR3 has 14 amino acids. Germline assignment: CDR1 KGHSH and CDR2 LQKENI. The V and J ends lost 2 bases and 6 bases, in that order; junction bases with no gene match: 5. DNA of the CDR3: TGTGCCAGCTCACCAGGGACAGGGACGATCGAGCAGTACTTC. Its protein is CASSPGTGTIEQYF.

This clone was seen a handful of times. V usage is TRBV5-1 and J usage is TRBJ1-2, with 8 bases aligning to TRBD1. Germline-derived CDR1 and CDR2 are SGHRS and YFSETQ. The J segment lost 1 base and the V segment lost 4 bases, leaving 6 bases of the junction unmatched. The CDR3 consists of 15 residues. Here the CDR3 reads CASSATGAINYGYTF. For the CDR3, the DNA is TGCGCCAGCAGCGCGACAGGGGCCATTAACTATGGCTACACCTTC.

The chain uses TRBV6-5 and TRBJ1-1, with D possibly TRBD1 on 5 matching bases. CDR3 size: 12 residues. V shed 10 bases and J shed 5 bases, with 14 bases lying between them. The germline V gene encodes CDR1 MNHEY and CDR2 SVGAGI. CDR3 region: CATHQGFTEAFF. The CDR3 DNA reads TGTGCCACCCACCAGGGTTTTACTGAAGCTTTCTTT.

The rearrangement joins TRBV3-1 (or the pseudogene TRBV3-2) to TRBJ2-3; D may be TRBD2 (6 bases). CDR3 length: 16 residues. V was trimmed by 1 base and J by 1 base, leaving 12 bases between them. Germline CDR1 reads LGHDT; CDR2 reads YNNKEL (reference sequence). The CDR3 is CASSQGRGHGTDTQYF. In DNA form, the CDR3 reads TGTGCCAGCAGCCAAGGGCGGGGCCATGGCACAGATACGCAGTATTTT.

This clone was recorded once. The chain uses TRBV7-3 and TRBJ2-3, with 9 nucleotides matching TRBD1. The CDR3 spans 15 residues. Trimming removed 3 bases from V and 3 bases from J; junction bases left unmatched: 4. The germline CDR1 and CDR2 sequences are SGHTA and FQGTGA. CDR3 coding DNA: TGTGCCAGCAGCTTGGACAGGGGAGGGACAGATACGCAGTATTTT. As protein: CASSLDRGGTDTQYF.

The chain is built from TRBV27 and TRBJ1-5, with a tentative D call TRBD1 (5 bases). The CDR3 has 15 residues. The V gene lost 0 bases and the J gene lost 0 bases, with 6 bases spanning the gap. Germline V lookup: CDR1 MNHEY, CDR2 SMNVEV (reference sequence). The CDR3 region is CASSLSGASNQPQHF. As DNA, the CDR3 is TGTGCCAGCAGTTTATCAGGGGCTAGCAATCAGCCCCAGCATTTT.

This rearrangement joins TRBV9 to TRBJ2-1; 13 nucleotides align to TRBD2. CDR1 SGDLS and CDR2 YYNGEE come from the germline V gene. The ends lost 3 bases at V and 1 base at J; junction bases unmatched: 1. CDR3 size: 16 residues. CDR3 sequence (DNA): TGTGCCAGCAGCGGGACTAGCGGGAGTTCCTACAATGAGCAGTTCTTC. This sequence encodes CASSGTSGSSYNEQFF.

V and J are TRBV2 and TRBJ2-7; 7 nucleotides align to TRBD2. Germline V lookup: CDR1 SNHLY, CDR2 FYNNEI. The CDR3 is 14 residues long. V gave up 6 bases and J gave up 7 bases; unmatched junction bases: 12. This chain's CDR3 is CASRSGGGVREQYF. The CDR3 coding sequence is TGTGCCAGCAGGAGTGGGGGAGGGGTGCGGGAGCAGTACTTC.

This clone was found a few times. The CDR3 DNA is TGCACCAGCACACAGGGGCCGCCCATTTATAGCAATCAGCCCCAGCATTTT. Translating it yields CTSTQGPPIYSNQPQHF. The chain employs TRBV1 and TRBJ1-5; the D segment call TRBD1 is taken from the table without a DNA check. TRBV1 is described as a pseudogene. This CDR3 has 17 amino acids.

This clone was seen a handful of times. V and J are TRBV9 and TRBJ1-6; D is ambiguous. Trimming removed 3 bases from V and 6 bases from J, with 4 bases in between. The CDR3 consists of 12 residues. Germline lookup yields CDR1 SGDLS and CDR2 YYNGEE. The CDR3 is CASSGANSPLHF. The CDR3 DNA reads TGTGCCAGCAGCGGGGCTAATTCACCCCTCCACTTT.

This clone was found once. The genes are TRBV25-1 and TRBJ1-5, with D uncertain. The CDR3 spans 14 residues. The germline V and J ends were trimmed by 1 base and 6 bases, with 10 bases remaining between them. Germline lookup yields CDR1 MGHDK and CDR2 SYGVNS. The CDR3 here is CASSELRSGQPQHF. CDR3 bases: TGTGCCAGCAGTGAATTACGGAGCGGTCAGCCCCAGCATTTT.

The genes are TRBV27 and TRBJ2-7; 9 nucleotides match TRBD1. Germline loops: CDR1 MNHEY, CDR2 SMNVEV (reference sequence). V was pared by 2 bases and J by 9 bases, with 8 bases of the junction left unmatched. CDR3 length equals 14 residues. CDR3 coding DNA: TGTGCCAGCAGTTTACTGGGGACAGGGCGGGTGCAGTACTTC. The encoded protein is CASSLLGTGRVQYF.

This clone has more than one count but fewer than ten. The chain has TRBV6-2 or TRBV6-3 and TRBJ1-6, with 9 bases matching TRBD1. This CDR3 has 14 residues. Germline values: CDR1 MNHEY, CDR2 SVGEGT. The V and J ends lost 5 bases and 11 bases, in that order; junction bases with no gene match: 7. The CDR3 DNA is TGTGCCAGCAGTCGAGCCGGGACAGGGACACCCCTCCACTTT. The encoded protein is CASSRAGTGTPLHF.

This chain uses TRBV5-1 with TRBJ1-4, with D perhaps TRBD1 (5 bases). The V end lost 0 bases, the J end lost 8 bases, and 14 bases lay between the germline ends. CDR3 length equals 15 residues. Germline loops: CDR1 SGHRS, CDR2 YFSETQ. The CDR3 DNA is TGCGCCAGCAGCTTGGGCGTACAGGTCCACGAAAAACTGTTTTTT. It is translated as CASSLGVQVHEKLFF.

This sequence joins TRBV21-1 and TRBJ2-1; TRBD2 is the table's D call and was not checked against the DNA. TRBV21-1 constitutes a pseudogene. The CDR3 totals 17 residues. CDR3 coding DNA: TGTGCCAGCAGCCCCCCCTTCGGACTAGCGGGAGTTAATGAGCAGTTCTTC. Translated, it gives CASSPPFGLAGVNEQFF.

The V call is TRBV4-3, the J call TRBJ2-7; no firm D call. There are 13 residues in the CDR3. V was clipped by 6 bases and J by 3 bases, with 12 bases between them. Germline V gives CDR1 LGHNA, CDR2 YSLEER. CDR3 loop: CASSLERGYEQYF. CDR3 nucleotides: TGCGCCAGCAGTCTGGAGAGAGGCTACGAGCAGTACTTC.

The rearrangement joins TRBV5-8 to TRBJ2-3; D perhaps matches TRBD1 (6 bases). V was cut by 5 bases and J by 4 bases, with 11 bases left in between. CDR1 and CDR2 (germline): SGHTS, YDEGEE. This CDR3 has 13 amino acids. CDR3 sequence reads: CASRRWGPDTQYF. The CDR3 coding sequence is TGTGCCAGCAGGCGGTGGGGGCCAGATACGCAGTATTTT.

V usage is TRBV3-1 (or the pseudogene TRBV3-2) and J usage is TRBJ2-7, with 12 positions matching TRBD2. CDR3 length: 17 residues. CDR1 LGHDT and CDR2 YNNKEL come from the germline V gene (reference sequence). Trimming took 2 bases from V and 7 from J; bases not matched to a gene: 12. CDR3 coding DNA: TGTGCCAGCAGCCAACCGTTTCCTAGCGGGGGGGCTGGAGAGCAGTACTTC. It is translated as CASSQPFPSGGAGEQYF.